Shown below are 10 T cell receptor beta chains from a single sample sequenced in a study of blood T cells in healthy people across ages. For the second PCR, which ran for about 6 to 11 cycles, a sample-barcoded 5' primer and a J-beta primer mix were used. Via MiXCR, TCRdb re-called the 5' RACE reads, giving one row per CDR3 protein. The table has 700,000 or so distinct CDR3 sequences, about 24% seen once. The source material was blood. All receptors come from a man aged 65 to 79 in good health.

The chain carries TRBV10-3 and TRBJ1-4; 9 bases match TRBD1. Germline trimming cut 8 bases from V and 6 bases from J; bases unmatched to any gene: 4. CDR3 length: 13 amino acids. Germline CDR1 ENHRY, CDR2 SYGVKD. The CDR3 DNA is TGTGCCATCCGGGACAGGGAAGATGAAAAACTGTTTTTT. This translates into CAIRDREDEKLFF.

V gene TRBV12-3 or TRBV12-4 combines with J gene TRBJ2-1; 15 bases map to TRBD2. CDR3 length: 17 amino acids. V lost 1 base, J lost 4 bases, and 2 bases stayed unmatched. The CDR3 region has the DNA TGTGCCAGCAGTTTAGGGGGACTAGCGGGGGGTTACAATGAGCAGTTCTTC. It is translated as CASSLGGLAGGYNEQFF.

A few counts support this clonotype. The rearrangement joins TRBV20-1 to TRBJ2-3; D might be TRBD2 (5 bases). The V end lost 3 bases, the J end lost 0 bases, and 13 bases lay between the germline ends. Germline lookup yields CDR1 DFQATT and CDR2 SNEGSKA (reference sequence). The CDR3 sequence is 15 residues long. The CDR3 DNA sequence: TGCAGTGCTAGCGCCCCAGCGGAGAGCACAGATACGCAGTATTTT. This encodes CSASAPAESTDTQYF.

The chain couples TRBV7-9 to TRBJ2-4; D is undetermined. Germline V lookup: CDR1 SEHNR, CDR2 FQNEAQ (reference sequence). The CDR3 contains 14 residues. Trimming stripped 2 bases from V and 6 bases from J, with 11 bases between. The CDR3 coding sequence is TGTGCCAGCAGCTTACCTGATCATGGAAACATTCAGTACTTC. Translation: CASSLPDHGNIQYF. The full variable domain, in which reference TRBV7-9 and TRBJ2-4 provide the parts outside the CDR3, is DTGVSQNPRHKITKRGQNVTFRCDPISEHNRLYWYRQTLGQGPEFLTYFQNEAQLEKSRLLSDRFSAERPKGSFSTLEIQRTEQGDSAMYLCASSLPDHGNIQYFGAGTRLSVL.

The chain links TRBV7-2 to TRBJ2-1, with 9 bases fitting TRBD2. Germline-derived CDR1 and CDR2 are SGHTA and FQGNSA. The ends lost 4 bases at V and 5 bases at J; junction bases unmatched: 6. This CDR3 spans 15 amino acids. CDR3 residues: CASSWRLAANNEQFF. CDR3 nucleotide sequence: TGTGCCAGCAGCTGGAGACTAGCGGCAAACAATGAGCAGTTCTTC.

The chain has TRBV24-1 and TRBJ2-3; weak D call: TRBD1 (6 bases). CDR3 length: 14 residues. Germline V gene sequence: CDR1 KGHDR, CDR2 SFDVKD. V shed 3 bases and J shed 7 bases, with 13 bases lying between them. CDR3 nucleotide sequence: TGTGCCACCAGTGATCCGCAGGGGCAGAATACGCAGTATTTT. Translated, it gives CATSDPQGQNTQYF.

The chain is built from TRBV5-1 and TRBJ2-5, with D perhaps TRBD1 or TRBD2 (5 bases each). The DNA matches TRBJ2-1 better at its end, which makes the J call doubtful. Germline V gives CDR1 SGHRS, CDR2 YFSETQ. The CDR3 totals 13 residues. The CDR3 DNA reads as TGCGCCAGCAGCTTCGAGGGGTCCAATGAGCAGTTCTTC. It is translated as CASSFEGSNEQFF.

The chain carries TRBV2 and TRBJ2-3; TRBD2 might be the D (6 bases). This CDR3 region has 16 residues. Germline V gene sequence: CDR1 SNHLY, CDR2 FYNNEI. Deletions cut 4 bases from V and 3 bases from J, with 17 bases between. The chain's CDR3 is CASSVQGGLSTDTQYF. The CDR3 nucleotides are TGTGCCAGCAGTGTCCAGGGAGGCCTGAGTACAGATACGCAGTATTTT.

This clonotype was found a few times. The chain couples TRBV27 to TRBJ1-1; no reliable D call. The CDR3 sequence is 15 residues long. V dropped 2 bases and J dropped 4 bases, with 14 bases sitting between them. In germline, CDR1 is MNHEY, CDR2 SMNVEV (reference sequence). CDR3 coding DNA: TGTGCCAGCAGTTTAACCCCGCTATCCCCCACTGAAGCTTTCTTT. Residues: CASSLTPLSPTEAFF.

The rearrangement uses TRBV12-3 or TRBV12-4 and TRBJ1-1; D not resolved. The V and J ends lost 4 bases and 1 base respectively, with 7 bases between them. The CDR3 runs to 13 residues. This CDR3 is CASSYLTNTEAFF. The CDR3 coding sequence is TGTGCCAGCAGTTATCTAACGAACACTGAAGCTTTCTTT.